The 2 T cell receptor beta chains in this list originate from one sample, sequenced in a study of CD8 T cells in ankylosing spondylitis. TCRdb reprocessed the 5' RACE reads via MiXCR and lists one record per CDR3 protein. The data contain roughly 30,000 distinct CDR3 sequences, 30% of them seen just once; the ten biggest clones take up about 41%. Sequenced input: synovial fluid, either unsorted or a sorted T cell fraction (not recorded which). Receptors originate from a male donor with ankylosing spondylitis.

The J gene is TRBJ2-1, the V gene TRBV6-1, with D possibly TRBD2 on 5 matching bases. The CDR3 is 15 amino acids. V lost 3 bases to trimming and J lost 5 bases, with 14 bases between them. CDR1 and CDR2 (germline): MNHNS, SASEGT. CDR3 DNA: TGTGCCAGCAGTGACTGGCTAGCCGTGCACAATGAGCAGTTCTTC. Residues: CASSDWLAVHNEQFF.

The J gene is TRBJ2-7, the V gene TRBV10-2; D perhaps matches TRBD1 (6 bases). CDR1 WSHSY and CDR2 SAAADI come from the germline V gene. Deletions cut 7 bases from V and 3 bases from J, with 10 bases between. The CDR3 is 12 amino acids. The CDR3 sequence is CASKRQDYEQYF. The CDR3 region has the DNA TGCGCCAGCAAGAGACAGGACTACGAGCAGTACTTC.